The 12 T cell receptor beta chains below come from one sample, sequenced in a study of cytomegalovirus exposure and HLA in healthy donors. The PCR had 60 Vbeta and 13 Jbeta primers. The data were produced by immunoSEQ multiplex PCR, yet TCRdb's version contains in-frame clones alone and is incomplete. The table includes around 87,000 clones, 65% to 80% detected once. Sequences were obtained from PBMCs. The receptors were sampled from a middle-aged man in good health and CMV-seronegative.

This rearrangement joins TRBV5-4 to TRBJ2-1; 8 bases agree with TRBD2. Germline lookup yields CDR1 SGHNT and CDR2 YYREEE (reference sequence). After removal of 4 bases from V and 2 bases from J, the junction contained 5 bases not matched to a gene. This CDR3 comprises 15 residues. CDR3 loop: CASSPGTRAYNEQFF. The CDR3 region has the DNA TGTGCCAGCAGCCCCGGGACTAGAGCCTACAATGAGCAGTTCTTC.

CDR3 sequence: CASSEGPGGNTGELFF. Here the CDR3 DNA reads TGTGCCAGCAGTGAAGGCCCGGGGGGGAACACCGGGGAGCTGTTTTTT. The chain recombines TRBV6-1 with TRBJ2-2; 7 nucleotides line up with TRBD2. Germline loops: CDR1 MNHNS, CDR2 SASEGT. V dropped 1 base and J dropped 1; count of bases not matched to a gene: 3. This CDR3 is built from 16 residues.

This chain uses TRBV15 with TRBJ2-5; 8 bases fit TRBD2. The CDR3 is 14 residues long. Germline V lookup: CDR1 LNHNV, CDR2 YYDKDF (reference sequence). V gave up 4 bases and J gave up 5 bases; unmatched junction bases: 6. CDR3 loop: CATSNRGGPETQYF. The CDR3 DNA sequence: TGTGCCACCAGCAACCGGGGGGGCCCGGAGACCCAGTACTTC. Full variable domain (remainder filled in from reference TRBV15 and TRBJ2-5): DAMVIQNPRYQVTQFGKPVTLSCSQTLNHNVMYWYQQKSSQAPKLLFHYYDKDFNNEADTPDNFQSRRPNTSFCFLDIRSPGLGDTAMYLCATSNRGGPETQYFGPGTRLLVL.

The chain is built from TRBV19 and TRBJ2-1, with a tentative D call TRBD2 (5 bases). The CDR3 covers 17 residues. Germline CDR1 is LNHDA and CDR2 is SQIVND (reference sequence). V lost 5 bases, J lost 0 bases, and 17 bases lay in between. The CDR3 protein is CASSPRVARSSYNEQFF. The CDR3 region has the DNA TGTGCCAGTAGTCCGCGGGTAGCGCGTAGCTCCTACAATGAGCAGTTCTTC.

The chain is built from TRBV9 and TRBJ2-1; TRBD2 aligns across 10 bases. Per the germline V gene, CDR1 is SGDLS and CDR2 is YYNGEE. The CDR3 covers 17 residues. Trimming cost V 3 bases and J 0 bases; bases outside gene matches: 6. The chain's CDR3 is CASSGSGGFLSYNEQFF. DNA of the CDR3: TGTGCCAGCAGCGGTAGCGGGGGGTTCCTCTCCTACAATGAGCAGTTCTTC.

The chain employs TRBV15 and TRBJ2-1, with 7 bases fitting TRBD2. This CDR3 is built from 12 residues. CDR1 is LNHNV, CDR2 YYDKDF, per germline (reference sequence). V was clipped by 5 bases and J by 8 bases; unmatched bases: 3. CDR3 residues: CATSGGGDEQFF. In DNA form, the CDR3 reads TGTGCCACCAGCGGCGGGGGAGATGAGCAGTTCTTC.

The chain is built from TRBV27 and TRBJ2-3; 9 nucleotides line up with TRBD2. From germline, CDR1 is MNHEY and CDR2 SMNVEV (reference sequence). The ends lost 7 bases at V and 5 bases at J; junction bases unmatched: 7. The CDR3 sequence is 14 residues long. DNA for the CDR3: TGTGCCAGCATCCGCGGGGGGGCGGAAGATACGCAGTATTTT. Translating it yields CASIRGGAEDTQYF.

This clone is a singleton in its sample. The rearrangement links TRBV6-1 to TRBJ1-5; TRBD1 is a possible D gene (6 bases). The CDR3 is 15 residues long. The ends were cut back, 7 bases at V and 3 bases at J, with 16 bases in the middle. The germline gives CDR1 MNHNS, CDR2 SASEGT. Here the CDR3 DNA reads TGTGCCAGCACGGGGATCACAGGGTTCAATCAGCCCCAGCATTTT. It is translated as CASTGITGFNQPQHF.

This clone was seen only a few times. The chain has TRBV5-6 and TRBJ1-2; D is unclear. This CDR3 spans 13 amino acids. V lost 6 bases to trimming and J lost 0 bases, with 9 bases between them. Germline CDR1 reads SGHDT; CDR2 reads YYEEEE. CDR3 amino acids: CASNVRPNYGYTF. CDR3 DNA sequence: TGTGCCAGCAACGTCAGGCCTAACTATGGCTACACCTTC.

The genes are TRBV4-2 and TRBJ2-1, with 10 bases fitting TRBD2. V gave up 5 bases and J gave up 4 bases; unmatched junction bases: 8. The CDR3 runs to 16 residues. Germline-derived CDR1 and CDR2 are LGHNA and YNFKEQ. The CDR3 sequence is CASSGRLAGAYNEQFF. The CDR3 DNA is TGTGCCAGCAGCGGACGTCTAGCGGGGGCATACAATGAGCAGTTCTTC.

V usage is TRBV27 and J usage is TRBJ1-6; D is perhaps TRBD1 (5 bases). Germline V CDR1 and CDR2: MNHEY, SMNVEV (reference sequence). The CDR3 is 18 residues long. V lost 4 bases to trimming and J lost 0 bases, with 16 bases between them. CDR3: CASSSGPLGASYNSPLHF. The CDR3 region has the DNA TGTGCCAGCAGTTCCGGGCCCTTAGGGGCCTCCTATAATTCACCCCTCCACTTT.

This sequence joins TRBV6-1 and TRBJ1-2; D remains ambiguous. Germline CDR1 reads MNHNS; CDR2 reads SASEGT. Trimming shortened V by 2 bases and J by 0 bases, and 7 bases separated the two germline ends. The CDR3 contains 14 residues. The CDR3 region is CASSENSPNYGYTF. The CDR3 DNA is TGTGCCAGCAGTGAAAATAGTCCTAACTATGGCTACACCTTC.